This record concerns one T cell receptor beta chain sequence. The CDR3 totals 15 residues. The V gene lost 0 bases and the J gene lost 5 bases, with 12 bases spanning the gap. Germline-derived CDR1 and CDR2 are LNHNV and YYDKDF (reference sequence). These data belong to a study of control samples from healthy donors and cancer patients. Profiled with immunoSEQ multiplex PCR; TCRdb holds only in-frame clones, not every one. In the table there are about 35,000 clones, approximately 93% of which are singletons. The sample comprised PBMCs. The chain carries TRBV15 and TRBJ2-3; possibly TRBD1 for D (7 bases). This receptor was taken from a middle-aged man with colorectal cancer. As DNA, the CDR3 is TGTGCCACCAGCAGAGATAGGCAGGGGGGAGATACGCAGTATTTT. It codes for CATSRDRQGGDTQYF.